The source of this TCR beta chain is a study of T cell changes during pregnancy in multiple sclerosis. Generated by immunoSEQ multiplex PCR, the TCRdb table keeps only in-frame clones and is missing some. Counted here are just under 80,000 clones, about 93% occurring once; the ten biggest clones make up about 0.69%. The CDR3 has 13 residues. Germline V gene sequence: CDR1 MNHEY, CDR2 SMNVEV (reference sequence). Trimming cost V 3 bases and J 5 bases, with 10 bases left between them. This material consisted of peripheral blood, taken in the second trimester of pregnancy. The origin of this receptor is a female donor in good health, enrolled as a control in a pregnancy study. This sequence joins TRBV27 and TRBJ1-1; no clear D gene. This chain's CDR3 is CASSFGPGTEAFF. The CDR3 coding sequence is TGTGCCAGCAGTTTTGGACCGGGGACTGAAGCTTTCTTT.